This T cell receptor beta chain was captured by sequencing in a study of cytomegalovirus exposure and HLA in healthy donors. The PCR was carried out with 60 Vbeta primers and 13 Jbeta primers. Sequenced by immunoSEQ multiplex PCR; TCRdb stores in-frame clones only, minus some. The table lists 150,000 to 200,000 clones. V was pared by 0 bases and J by 9 bases, with 12 bases between. The CDR3 extends over 13 amino acids. CDR1 is SGHNT and CDR2 is YYREEE in the germline V gene (reference sequence). This sequence joins TRBV5-4 and TRBJ1-2; maybe TRBD1 (5 bases). Material for sequencing was PBMCs. This clonotype was sampled from a woman in her sixties in good health and CMV-seronegative. The CDR3 region is CASSLAGGGSYTF. In DNA, the CDR3 is TGTGCCAGCAGCTTGGCGGGGGGAGGGAGCTACACCTTC.